This T cell receptor (beta chain) was sequenced for a study of T cells after somatic rescue of genetic block. Produced via immunoSEQ multiplex PCR; TCRdb's table is partial and in-frame only. Of tens of thousands of clones listed, roughly 91% are singletons. The CDR3 runs to 14 residues. The trim removed 6 bases at V and 4 bases at J, leaving 9 bases unmatched. Germline values: CDR1 ENHRY, CDR2 SYGVKD. This clone was recorded once. The sequenced material came from peripheral blood mononuclear cells (PBMCs). This receptor was obtained from a young man. J is TRBJ2-7 and V is TRBV10-3; 7 bases are a match to TRBD1. As DNA, the CDR3 is TGTGCCATCAGGACCGACAGGGCATCGTACGAGCAGTACTTC. Its translation: CAIRTDRASYEQYF.